The 28 T cell receptor beta chains presented below share a single source sample, sequenced in a study of CD8 T cells in ankylosing spondylitis. Study results and limitations: Fewer than 10 highly homologous variants made up a TCR beta motif that seemed to typify ankylosing spondylitis blood.

Their specific antigens are unknown. From the 5' RACE reads, TCRdb called clonotypes with MiXCR, one entry per CDR3 protein. The data hold just under 550,000 distinct CDR3 sequences, with 12% observed a single time. Sequencing input: blood, either unsorted or a sorted T cell fraction (not recorded which). These receptor sequences come from a male donor with ankylosing spondylitis.

CDR3 amino acids: CASAGTSTDTQYF. The CDR3 DNA is TGCGCCAGTGCAGGTACTAGCACAGATACGCAGTATTTT. V gene TRBV5-1 combines with J gene TRBJ2-3; no firm D call. The CDR3 is made up of 13 amino acids. Between the trimmed V and J ends, which lost 8 bases and 0 bases, there was a span of 10 bases. Germline assignment: CDR1 SGHRS and CDR2 YFSETQ.

This clonotype has only a few counts. This sequence joins TRBV9 and TRBJ2-7; tentative D call: TRBD1 (5 bases). CDR3 length equals 14 residues. Germline V gene data show CDR1 as SGDLS and CDR2 as YYNGEE. V was clipped by 10 bases and J by 4 bases, with 21 bases between them. CDR3 loop: CACEIWTPPYEQYV. As DNA, the CDR3 is TGTGCCTGCGAAATCTGGACACCCCCTTACGAGCAGTACGTC.

The genes are TRBV2 and TRBJ2-1, with D unresolved. The length of the CDR3 is 15 residues. CDR1 is SNHLY, CDR2 FYNNEI, per germline. V was shortened by 6 bases and J by 0 bases, with 12 bases between the two germline ends. The CDR3 nucleotides read TGTGCCAGCAGGGCCCAACGGAGCTCCTACAATGAGCAGTTCTTC. Translated, it gives CASRAQRSSYNEQFF.

The chain joins TRBV27 to TRBJ2-5; the match to TRBD2 covers 9 bases. Germline CDR1 reads MNHEY; CDR2 reads SMNVEV (reference sequence). V shed 4 bases and J 4 bases; nucleotides not matched to a gene: 7. The CDR3 is 15 residues long. CDR3 sequence reads: CASSSSGRIGETQYF. The CDR3 nucleotides read TGTGCCAGCAGTTCCAGCGGGAGGATTGGAGAGACCCAGTACTTC.

This clonotype was counted between two and nine times. The rearrangement joins TRBV20-1 to TRBJ2-5; no clear D. The V gene lost 6 bases and the J gene lost 4 bases, with 27 bases spanning the gap. This CDR3 is built from 17 residues. CDR1 and CDR2 from the germline V gene are DFQATT and SNEGSKA (reference sequence). The CDR3 spells CSALPRVLLRPGETQYF. Written as DNA, the CDR3 is TGCAGTGCCCTCCCCCGGGTCCTACTACGACCAGGAGAGACCCAGTACTTC.

This clonotype was observed many times. This rearrangement joins TRBV12-3 or TRBV12-4 to TRBJ2-2; a weak D match, TRBD2 (6 bases). The CDR3 is made up of 14 amino acids. Trimming removed 6 bases at V and 5 bases at J, with 13 bases between. The CDR3 DNA follows: TGTGCCAGCAGAAAGGCGGGATGGACCGGGGAGCTGTTTTTT. Translated, it gives CASRKAGWTGELFF.

This clonotype was recorded a few times. The J gene is TRBJ2-4, the V gene TRBV14; no firm D call. V was shortened by 3 bases and J by 5 bases, with 8 bases between the two germline ends. Germline lookup yields CDR1 SGHDN and CDR2 FVKESK. The CDR3 has 13 residues. The CDR3 DNA reads TGTGCCAGCAGCCACGCAGTGGAAAACATTCAGTACTTC. This translates into CASSHAVENIQYF.

The chain employs TRBV20-1 and TRBJ2-7; D gene unclear. Germline CDR1 reads DFQATT; CDR2 reads SNEGSKA (reference sequence). The CDR3 is 13 amino acids. V was pared by 1 base and J by 8 bases, with 15 bases between. The CDR3 nucleotides read TGCAGTGCTAGAGGTCCGGGCGCGATCCAGCAGTACTTC. This encodes CSARGPGAIQQYF.

To note about this clonotype: Germline is not matched at one junction end, which may reflect a read error. The rearrangement links TRBV12-3 or TRBV12-4 to TRBJ2-7; TRBD2 matches at 7 bases. The CDR3 is 12 amino acids. The CDR3 reads CASSRGTTGFTF. CDR3 bases: TGTGCCAGCAGTAGAGGGACTACGGGGTTCACCTTC.

The J gene is TRBJ1-6, the V gene TRBV5-1; no definite D call. The CDR3 is 17 amino acids. Per the germline V gene, CDR1 is SGHRS and CDR2 is YFSETQ. V lost 0 bases and J 8 bases, leaving 18 bases between the germline ends. CDR3 sequence: CASSLDRPGRVDSPLHF. The CDR3 DNA reads TGCGCCAGCAGCTTGGATCGACCCGGCCGGGTTGATTCACCCCTCCACTTT.

The chain links TRBV10-3 to TRBJ2-1; 9 bases agree with TRBD2. This CDR3 has 12 residues. Germline V lookup: CDR1 ENHRY, CDR2 SYGVKD. Losses at the gene ends were 11 bases for V and 7 bases for J; bases not matched to a gene: 6. The CDR3 DNA reads as TGTGCCGCCCTGGGACTAGCAAATGAGCAGTTCTTC. Translating gives CAALGLANEQFF.

The rearrangement uses TRBV21-1 and TRBJ2-7. TRBV21-1 is a listed pseudogene. The CDR3 totals 11 residues. Here the CDR3 DNA reads TGTGCCAGCAGCAAATGTGAGACGAGGTACGTC. The encoded protein is CASSKCETRYV.

The chain combines TRBV27 with TRBJ1-5, with D uncertain. Trimming pared 5 bases from V and 9 bases from J, leaving 14 bases between. CDR3 length: 13 residues. CDR1 and CDR2 (germline): MNHEY, SMNVEV (reference sequence). For the CDR3, the DNA is TGTGCCAGCAGTAGTACACGGACGGGGCCCCAGCATTTT. Amino acids: CASSSTRTGPQHF.

This clonotype came up a few times. V and J are TRBV20-1 and TRBJ2-1, with a possible D match to TRBD2 (5 bases). Germline V gene lookup returns CDR1 DFQATT and CDR2 SNEGSKA (reference sequence). V lost 1 base and J 8 bases, leaving 12 bases between the germline ends. CDR3 length equals 13 residues. CDR3 DNA: TGCAGTGCTAGAGGTGAGAGGGCCCATGAGCAGTTCTTC. Its protein product is CSARGERAHEQFF.

This clonotype has more than one count but fewer than ten. The chain is built from TRBV3-1 and TRBJ2-1, with 7 nucleotides matching TRBD2. CDR1 and CDR2 (germline): LGHDT, YNNKEL (reference sequence). The CDR3 contains 16 residues. V shed 4 bases and J 2 bases; nucleotides not matched to a gene: 8. The CDR3 reads CASSRGAGLPYNEQFF. Written as DNA, the CDR3 is TGTGCCAGCAGCCGGGGAGCGGGACTACCCTACAATGAGCAGTTCTTC.

This clonotype was counted only a few times. The chain uses TRBV6-1 and TRBJ1-2; 8 bases agree with TRBD1. The CDR3 spans 14 residues. V dropped 3 bases and J dropped 6; count of bases not matched to a gene: 6. Germline lookup yields CDR1 MNHNS and CDR2 SASEGT. The CDR3 nucleotides are TGTGCCAGCAGTGACTGGACAGGGTCTGATGGCTACACCTTC. This codes for CASSDWTGSDGYTF.

This clonotype was recorded a few times. V usage is TRBV6-2 or TRBV6-3 and J usage is TRBJ2-7; D may be TRBD1 or TRBD2 (6 bases each). Trimming pared 7 bases from V and 6 bases from J, leaving 13 bases between. Per the germline V gene, CDR1 is MNHEY and CDR2 is SVGEGT. The CDR3 has 12 amino acids. The CDR3 DNA is TGTGCCAGCACAAGGGGGGTAGGCGAGCAGTACGTC. Encoded protein: CASTRGVGEQYV.

This chain joins TRBV27 and TRBJ1-1; 9 nucleotides line up with TRBD1. The CDR3 contains 15 residues. Looked up from germline, CDR1 is MNHEY and CDR2 is SMNVEV (reference sequence). J lost 1 base, V lost 4 bases, and 4 bases had no gene match. The CDR3 reads CASSSIQGANTEAFF. The CDR3 DNA follows: TGTGCCAGCAGTTCAATACAGGGGGCGAACACTGAAGCTTTCTTT.

This clonotype showed up just a few times. The chain joins TRBV6-1 to TRBJ2-2; 9 bases align to TRBD2. This CDR3 has 15 residues. With 5 bases clipped from V and 3 bases from J, the junction kept 4 bases outside the gene matches. Germline CDR1 and CDR2: MNHNS and SASEGT. CDR3 DNA sequence: TGTGCCAGCAGTCGCGGGAGGGGAGACACCGGGGAGCTGTTTTTT. This sequence encodes CASSRGRGDTGELFF.

This clonotype came up a few times. This chain uses TRBV7-9 with TRBJ2-7; D is ambiguous. V was trimmed by 1 base and J by 0 bases, leaving 13 bases between them. The length of the CDR3 is 16 residues. Germline lookup yields CDR1 SEHNR and CDR2 FQNEAQ (reference sequence). The CDR3 DNA reads as TGTGCCAGCAGCTTAGATGGCGTAGTGTCCTCCTACGAGCAGTACGTC. The encoded protein is CASSLDGVVSSYEQYV.

This clonotype has more than one count but fewer than ten. The J gene is TRBJ2-5, the V gene TRBV6-5; unclear D gene. V was shortened by 5 bases and J by 4 bases, with 14 bases between the two germline ends. This CDR3 contains 14 residues. Germline CDR1 is MNHEY and CDR2 is SVGAGI. CDR3 DNA sequence: TGTGCCAGCAGTACTACCCGTGCTTTAGAGACCCAGTACTTC. Translating it yields CASSTTRALETQYF.

The chain is built from TRBV2 and TRBJ2-2, with D uncertain. V was clipped by 2 bases and J by 4 bases, with 11 bases between them. The CDR3 runs to 15 residues. Germline loops: CDR1 SNHLY, CDR2 FYNNEI. The CDR3 spells CASSERQALTGELFF. Written as DNA, the CDR3 is TGTGCCAGCAGTGAAAGGCAGGCCCTCACCGGGGAGCTGTTTTTT.

The V gene is TRBV9, the J gene TRBJ2-1; 13 bases fit TRBD2. CDR1 is SGDLS and CDR2 is YYNGEE in the germline V gene. The CDR3 totals 15 residues. Unmatched junction bases numbered 7, after V lost 6 bases and J lost 7 bases. The CDR3 here is CASTLGTSGINEQFF. DNA of the CDR3: TGTGCCAGCACTCTTGGGACTAGCGGGATTAATGAGCAGTTCTTC.

A few counts support this clonotype. The gene calls are TRBV7-2 and TRBJ2-3, with D perhaps given as TRBD1 or TRBD2 (6 bases each). Trimming cost V 5 bases and J 6 bases, with 15 bases left between them. The germline gives CDR1 SGHTA, CDR2 FQGNSA. The CDR3 loop spans 14 amino acids. CDR3 sequence (DNA): TGTGCCAGCAGCCCGGGGGCGAGAAGGGATACGCAGTATTTT. Translated: CASSPGARRDTQYF.

There are many counts of this clonotype. This chain joins TRBV5-1 and TRBJ2-1, with 11 bases aligning to TRBD1. The CDR3 totals 15 residues. The V gene end was trimmed by 4 bases and the J gene end by 4 bases; junction bases not matched to a gene: 4. The germline gives CDR1 SGHRS, CDR2 YFSETQ. CDR3 nucleotide sequence: TGCGCCAGCAGCGAGGGACAGGGGGGTTACAATGAGCAGTTCTTC. This encodes CASSEGQGGYNEQFF.

This sequence joins TRBV3-1 and TRBJ1-2; no clear D gene. CDR1 is LGHDT, CDR2 YNNKEL, per germline (reference sequence). This CDR3 is built from 14 residues. Deletions cut 2 bases from V and 3 bases from J, with 10 bases between. The DNA of the CDR3 is TGTGCCAGCAGCCAATTGGATCGCGACTATGGCTACACCTTC. This codes for CASSQLDRDYGYTF.

This clonotype was seen repeatedly, ten times or more. V and J are TRBV20-1 and TRBJ2-3; TRBD2 aligns across 12 bases. Trimming cost V 0 bases and J 4 bases; bases outside gene matches: 2. This CDR3 has 15 amino acids. Germline V gene sequence: CDR1 DFQATT, CDR2 SNEGSKA (reference sequence). This chain's CDR3 is CSARDLAGGPDTQYF. In DNA form, the CDR3 reads TGCAGTGCTAGAGATCTAGCGGGAGGGCCAGATACGCAGTATTTT.

This clonotype was seen only a few times. At one end, the junction sequence differs from germline, possibly due to a read error. This chain connects TRBV15 to TRBJ1-5, with TRBD1 matching 8 bases. Germline V lookup: CDR1 LNHNV, CDR2 YYDKDF (reference sequence). CDR3 length: 16 amino acids. The CDR3 is CATTRSFETGVQPQHF. The CDR3 nucleotides read TGTGCCACCACCAGAAGCTTTGAGACAGGGGTACAGCCCCAGCATTTT.